A selection of T cell receptor beta chains follows, all from one sample in a study of Ad26.COV2.S vaccination and SARS-CoV-2 variants. Here immunoSEQ multiplex PCR was the method, and the copy in TCRdb shows in-frame clones only, minus some. The sample consists of around 350,000 clones, roughly 81% of them appearing once. The material was peripheral blood, obtained in a trial of Ad26.COV2.S vaccine versus placebo. These receptors all stem from a person between 18 and 65 years old who received the Ad26.COV2.S COVID-19 vaccine or a placebo. Each CDR3 is given with its conserved first and last residue. A D gene is named only where the DNA matches it firmly. Size tells how often a clone was seen (once, few, many) or the class of an expanded clone, and some rows leave it out.

j_gene: TRBJ2-7; d_gene: TRBD1; v_gene: TRBV5-4; abundance: -; CDR3nt: TGTGCCAGCAGCTTGTCGACTATCCGGGGACAGGCCACCTACGAGCAGTACTTC; CDR3aa: CASSLSTIRGQATYEQYF
j_gene: TRBJ2-1; d_gene: -; v_gene: TRBV27; abundance: few; CDR3nt: TGTGCCAGCAGTTCTTTTTTAGCGAATGAGCAGTTCTTC; CDR3aa: CASSSFLANEQFF
j_gene: TRBJ2-7; d_gene: -; v_gene: TRBV10-1; abundance: few; CDR3nt: TGCGCCAGCAGTGCCGTCATCGGAACGGCGAGGAACGAGCAGTACTTC; CDR3aa: CASSAVIGTARNEQYF
j_gene: TRBJ2-1; d_gene: -; v_gene: TRBV5-1; abundance: once; CDR3nt: TGCGCCAGCAGCCCGGGAGCCTATGAGCAGTTCTTC; CDR3aa: CASSPGAYEQFF
j_gene: TRBJ2-1; d_gene: TRBD2; v_gene: TRBV9; abundance: -; CDR3nt: TGTGCCAGCAGCGTAGGAGGGACTAGCGGGGGGGCCGGGAATGAGCAGTTCTTC; CDR3aa: CASSVGGTSGGAGNEQFF
j_gene: TRBJ1-5; d_gene: TRBD1; v_gene: TRBV2; abundance: -; CDR3nt: TGTGCCAGCAGTGTGGGACAGGGGACAGGACAGCCCCAGCATTTT; CDR3aa: CASSVGQGTGQPQHF
j_gene: TRBJ1-5; d_gene: TRBD1; v_gene: TRBV24-1; abundance: -; CDR3nt: TGTGCCACCAGTGATCCCCAGACAGGGTTCAATCAGCCCCAGCATTTT; CDR3aa: CATSDPQTGFNQPQHF
j_gene: TRBJ1-2; d_gene: -; v_gene: TRBV7-9; abundance: -; CDR3nt: TGTGCCAGCAGCCTCTCAGGGGCAGGCACGAAATTTCTTAGCTACACCTTC; CDR3aa: CASSLSGAGTKFLSYTF
j_gene: TRBJ1-1; d_gene: -; v_gene: TRBV21-1; abundance: once; CDR3nt: TGTGCCAACACGGTCAAGAACACTGAAGCTTTCTTT; CDR3aa: CANTVKNTEAFF
j_gene: TRBJ2-3; d_gene: TRBD2; v_gene: TRBV7-2; abundance: -; CDR3nt: TGTGCCAGCAGCTTAGCGGGCGGCGGGGGGACCACAGATACGCAGTATTTT; CDR3aa: CASSLAGGGGTTDTQYF
j_gene: TRBJ1-5; d_gene: TRBD1; v_gene: TRBV28; abundance: -; CDR3nt: TGTGCCAGCAGTTTAACCAGGGACAGAGCTAATCAGCCCCAGCATTTT; CDR3aa: CASSLTRDRANQPQHF
j_gene: TRBJ2-4; d_gene: TRBD2; v_gene: TRBV9; abundance: -; CDR3nt: TGTGCCAGCAGCCACCGACTAGCGACCAAAAACATTCAGTACTTC; CDR3aa: CASSHRLATKNIQYF
j_gene: TRBJ2-7; d_gene: TRBD2; v_gene: TRBV6-5; abundance: -; CDR3nt: TGTGCCAGCAGTTACTCGCGGGGGGACCCCTACGAGCAGTACTTC; CDR3aa: CASSYSRGDPYEQYF
j_gene: TRBJ2-5; d_gene: TRBD2; v_gene: TRBV5-1; abundance: few; CDR3nt: TGCGCCAGCAGCTTATCCCTAGCGGGGCTCGAGGAGACCCAGTACTTC; CDR3aa: CASSLSLAGLEETQYF
j_gene: TRBJ2-2; d_gene: TRBD2; v_gene: TRBV28; abundance: few; CDR3nt: TGTGCCAGCAGCTACCGAAGCGGGAGGGCGGGAGGTACCGGGGAGCTGTTTTTT; CDR3aa: CASSYRSGRAGGTGELFF
j_gene: TRBJ2-5; d_gene: -; v_gene: TRBV9; abundance: -; CDR3nt: TGTGCCAGCAGGGGATTGGACAGCGGCGGGCAAGAGACCCAGTACTTC; CDR3aa: CASRGLDSGGQETQYF
j_gene: TRBJ1-4; d_gene: TRBD1; v_gene: TRBV4-1; abundance: -; CDR3nt: TGCGCCAGCAGCTCGACAGGGGGGGGTGAAAAACTGTTTTTT; CDR3aa: CASSSTGGGEKLFF
j_gene: TRBJ2-3; d_gene: -; v_gene: TRBV9; abundance: -; CDR3nt: TGTGCCAGCAGCGTAGGGCCTAGCTACTCAGTGGATACGCAGTATTTT; CDR3aa: CASSVGPSYSVDTQYF
j_gene: TRBJ2-7; d_gene: -; v_gene: TRBV20-1; abundance: few; CDR3nt: TGCAGTGCTAGTCTGGGGGGCCACGAGCAGTACTTC; CDR3aa: CSASLGGHEQYF
j_gene: TRBJ2-5; d_gene: -; v_gene: TRBV9; abundance: -; CDR3nt: TGTGCCAGCAGCGTAGGAGGTGGGAAGGGGTCGGAGACCCAGTACTTC; CDR3aa: CASSVGGGKGSETQYF
j_gene: TRBJ1-3; d_gene: -; v_gene: TRBV5-6; abundance: -; CDR3nt: TGTGCCAGCAGCTTGAGGGGGAACTCTGGAAACACCATATATTTT; CDR3aa: CASSLRGNSGNTIYF
j_gene: TRBJ1-1; d_gene: -; v_gene: TRBV7-9; abundance: -; CDR3nt: TGTGCCAGCAGCTCCACGGACGGGAACACTGAAGCTTTCTTT; CDR3aa: CASSSTDGNTEAFF
j_gene: TRBJ2-2; d_gene: -; v_gene: TRBV6-4; abundance: -; CDR3nt: TGTGCCAGCAGTGAGGGGCGGCACGGGGAGCTGTTTTTT; CDR3aa: CASSEGRHGELFF
j_gene: TRBJ1-1; d_gene: -; v_gene: TRBV7-2; abundance: -; CDR3nt: TGTGCCAGCAGCTCACAGGGAAACACTGAAGCTTTCTTT; CDR3aa: CASSSQGNTEAFF
j_gene: TRBJ2-7; d_gene: -; v_gene: TRBV2; abundance: -; CDR3nt: TGTGCCAGCAGTCCGGACAGCTACGCATCCTACGAGCAGTACTTC; CDR3aa: CASSPDSYASYEQYF
j_gene: TRBJ2-2; d_gene: -; v_gene: TRBV11-3; abundance: few; CDR3nt: TGTGCCAGCAGCTCAGGGAACACCGGGGAGCTGTTTTTT; CDR3aa: CASSSGNTGELFF
j_gene: TRBJ1-5; d_gene: -; v_gene: TRBV5-5; abundance: -; CDR3nt: TGTGCCAGCAGCTTGGGCAGGCATTATAGCAATCAGCCCCAGCATTTT; CDR3aa: CASSLGRHYSNQPQHF
j_gene: TRBJ2-2; d_gene: TRBD1; v_gene: TRBV7-2; abundance: -; CDR3nt: TGTGCCAGCAGCCAGACAGGGGTCGGCACCGGGGAGCTGTTTTTT; CDR3aa: CASSQTGVGTGELFF